This T cell receptor beta chain came from a study of CD8 T cells in Susac syndrome (dated by TCRdb to about 2019). Study-wide context: Repertoire sequencing was used to test whether CD8+ T cell activation and differentiation in Susac syndrome was antigen driven. Broad study findings and their caveats: The number of individuals in the TCR sequencing and HLA analysis was acknowledged as relatively small.

The germline V and J ends show losses of 2 bases and 6 bases respectively, and no gene match explains 14 bases of the junction. Sequences SGHRS (CDR1) and YFSETQ (CDR2) are obtained from the germline V gene. The CDR3 has 16 amino acids, counting the end cysteine and phenylalanine. Only the CDR3 region is kept as DNA, spanning 48 bases read in frame from base 1. RNA was extracted using the RNeasy kit, and about 0.5 to 1 microgram was reverse transcribed with random hexamers. TCR beta CDR3 regions were amplified with the immunoSEQ multiplex PCR assay covering 54 Vbeta and 13 Jbeta segments. To correct PCR amplification bias, a synthetic template baseline was used for both primer optimization and computational correction. In the paper's pipeline: Reads were assigned to V, D and J genes according to IMGT and analyzed in immunoSEQ Analyzer, with only productive sequences retained. Clonality was computed as one minus Shannon entropy normalized by log2 of the number of productive unique sequences. For each patient and control, public and private clones were evaluated among the 100 most prevalent clones. Susac-specific clones were defined as absent from healthy and MS cohorts, 1052 published viral clones and other ImmuneACCESS disease sequences. TCRdb applied fastp at Q25 and MiXCR to the public reads, then kept only in-frame beta chains. When rows share a CDR3 protein, they turn into one entry using the most common DNA and genes. TCRdb, rather than the study authors, made the V and J calls. The sample data list more than 120,000 distinct CDR3 sequences, and roughly 94% of these were observed just once. The ten largest clones take up nearly 0.085% of the sample.

Peripheral blood CD8+ and CD4+ T cells from healthy donors, Susac syndrome patients and multiple sclerosis patients were profiled using high-throughput TCR beta sequencing. The healthy donors served as controls matched for age and sex. Bulk CD8+ and CD4+ T cells were purified magnetically by negative isolation, whereas CD8+ TEMRA cells were enriched by FACS. Blood was drawn into EDTA tubes, processed within 24 hours, and PBMCs were isolated by density gradient centrifugation. PBMCs destined for TCR sequencing were cryopreserved in liquid nitrogen and later thawed in a 37 °C water bath. The sorted or isolated CD4+, CD8+ and CD8+ TEMRA cells reached a purity of at least 90%. A word on this clonotype: Its antigen is unknown. Base quality data are lacking; no much larger clone is found one base away.

The sample taken for sequencing was CD4+ T cells from PBMCs. This TCR was sampled from a human donor in good health. The rearrangement combines TRBV5-1 with TRBJ2-7; TRBD1 lines up with 7 middle nucleotides. The CDR3 protein is CASSLELRTGGIEQYF. The nucleotide sequence is given as TGCGCCAGCAGCTTAGAACTCAGGACAGGAGGCATCGAGCAGTACTTC.